This record looks at one TCR beta chain sequence and its context. These data are taken from a study of blood T cell repertoires in COVID-19. About the research overall: The cDNA or gDNA used as material had been derived from T cells, B-cell-depleted T cells, or PBMCs.

The CDR3 sequence is 14 residues long. Germline V CDR1 and CDR2: LNHNV, YYDKDF (reference sequence). The trim removed 5 bases at V and 5 bases at J, leaving 5 bases unmatched. Original handling: By means of reference gene primer amplification, nucleated cell counts were estimated. Sequencing used immunoSEQ multiplex PCR; TCRdb keeps in-frame clones, though not all of them. V and J calls and clone size are those listed in that table; D and trimming were worked out from the DNA. The sample gives about 270,000 clones, approximately 87% of which show up once; less than 15% is in the top ten. In Seattle, patients joined the study during active infection and were tracked longitudinally.

The clonotype was recovered from a woman aged 25-40 years with COVID-19, enrolled during active disease. Sequencing was done on a sample of peripheral blood. V gene TRBV15 combines with J gene TRBJ2-5, with TRBD2 identical over 10 bases. CDR3 bases: TGTGCCACCAGCCAAGCGGGGGGGCAGGAGACCCAGTACTTC. The encoded protein is CATSQAGGQETQYF.